This T cell receptor beta chain was retrieved from a study of early T cells in non-severe SARS-CoV-2 infection. Germline lookup yields CDR1 SGDLS and CDR2 YYNGEE. This CDR3 has 14 residues. V was pared by 3 bases and J by 2 bases, with 9 bases between. This clonotype was detected ten times or more. TCRdb re-derived calls from the 5' RACE reads in MiXCR, one entry per CDR3 protein. The data hold roughly 56,000 distinct CDR3 sequences, with roughly 12% observed a single time. This receptor was obtained from an adult who was a healthcare worker with PCR-confirmed SARS-CoV-2 infection or an uninfected control (not recorded which). The gene calls are TRBV9 and TRBJ2-1; no reliable D call. Sequenced sample: whole blood. In nucleotides, the CDR3 is TGTGCCAGCAGCGGGTCCAACACCTACAATGAGCAGTTCTTC. Translating gives CASSGSNTYNEQFF.